These T cell receptor beta chains were read from a single sample in a study of T cells in Graves' hyperthyroidism and ophthalmopathy. Using its own MiXCR run on the multiplex PCR reads, TCRdb lists one record per CDR3 protein. The profile shows some 250,000 distinct CDR3 sequences, 14% to 15% of them singletons. Sequencing used blood. These receptors were taken from a woman between 35 and 50 years old with Graves' hyperthyroidism that later progressed to Graves' ophthalmopathy. Both conserved end residues are part of each CDR3. The order of the fields is CDR3 protein, CDR3 length, V gene.

CASTRWAAQETQYF | 14 | TRBV12-3/TRBV12-4
CASSSSSPVGEQYF | 14 | TRBV7-9
CASSFRYQETQYF | 13 | TRBV12-3/TRBV12-4
CAWSRPRGPQDSKSSPLHF | 19 | TRBV30
CSAPGGQEVFTVRNEQFF | 18 | TRBV20-1
CASSARTRSHNNEQFF | 16 | TRBV2
CASTQNVGELYGYTF | 15 | TRBV6-1
CASKGTQTSQETQYF | 15 | TRBV2
CASSLLGGRTDTQYF | 15 | TRBV5-1
CASSVDVGYNEQFF | 14 | TRBV9
CASNPGTVYNEQFF | 14 | TRBV19
CASSEGWGDTDTQYF | 15 | TRBV2
CAIRWDTLAGGYTF | 14 | TRBV10-3
CAILSYREAFF | 11 | TRBV6-2/TRBV6-3
CASRLWTSGNEQYF | 14 | TRBV27
CASSWGPAGGQETQYF | 16 | TRBV5-1
CAITNAAGGAASDTQYF | 17 | TRBV10-3
CATSATAPPYEQYF | 14 | TRBV24-1
CSVENYNEQFF | 11 | TRBV29-1
CASRDSSRATEAFF | 14 | TRBV6-5
CASSEGGYRQYF | 12 | TRBV6-1
CASSFPYTGGSYNEQFF | 17 | TRBV7-8
CASSPPGVNEAFF | 13 | TRBV7-8
CASSLGRDRYYEQYF | 15 | TRBV11-2
CASSFLTGQGARTEAFF | 17 | TRBV27
CATSRKPPRLGEKNIQYF | 18 | TRBV15
CASSYRQGGETQYF | 14 | TRBV6-5
CASSPLRDVNEKLFF | 15 | TRBV18
CSARPEAGPSKTQYF | 15 | TRBV20-1
CASSRPGKFGYEQYF | 15 | TRBV6-1
CASSVGTSGRGETQYF | 16 | TRBV9